This is a list of T cell receptor beta chains from one sample in a study of blood T cell repertoires in COVID-19. Repertoires were generated with immunoSEQ multiplex PCR, while TCRdb's copy carries only in-frame clones and drops some. The data hold 250,000 or so clones, with around 90% observed a single time. The sample was peripheral blood. The receptor source for this set is a woman younger than 45 with acute or convalescent COVID-19. The CDR3 runs from the conserved cysteine through the conserved F or W. A D gene is named only where the DNA matches it firmly. Expanded clones get a size class; other rows say once, few or many, or leave the size out.

J gene	CDR3 length	V gene	clone size	D gene	CDR3 protein	CDR3 DNA
TRBJ2-7	14	TRBV19	NA	TRBD1	CASSMQGAFYEQYF	TGTGCCAGTAGTATGCAGGGGGCTTTCTACGAGCAGTACTTC
TRBJ2-7	15	TRBV10-1	NA	TRBD2	CASGSLGLVTYEQYF	TGCGCCAGCGGCTCTTTGGGACTAGTGACTTACGAGCAGTACTTC
TRBJ1-6	15	TRBV6-5	NA	NA	CASSYPQGQNSPLHF	TGTGCCAGCAGTTACCCTCAGGGCCAAAATTCACCCCTCCACTTT
TRBJ2-3	15	TRBV7-3	NA	TRBD1	CASSSDRGRTDTQYF	TGTGCCAGCAGCTCCGACAGGGGGCGCACAGATACGCAGTATTTT
TRBJ2-7	14	TRBV7-9	NA	TRBD2	CASSPLGTSDEQYF	TGTGCCAGCAGCCCTCTAGGGACTAGCGACGAGCAGTACTTC
TRBJ2-7	15	TRBV28	NA	TRBD2	CASSLAGVISYEQYF	TGTGCCAGCAGCCTAGCGGGAGTTATCTCCTACGAGCAGTACTTC
TRBJ2-3	15	TRBV6-5	few	TRBD1	CASSSGQGGTDTQYF	TGTGCCAGCAGTTCCGGACAGGGTGGCACAGATACGCAGTATTTT
TRBJ2-7	17	TRBV18	NA	NA	CASSPVGTSRGPNEQYF	TGTGCCAGCTCACCAGTCGGTACAAGTAGGGGTCCGAACGAGCAGTACTTC
TRBJ2-5	16	TRBV5-4	NA	TRBD2	CASSLRLAGGRETQYF	TGTGCCAGCAGCTTGCGGTTAGCGGGAGGTAGGGAGACCCAGTACTTC
TRBJ2-7	15	TRBV7-2	NA	NA	CASSLVGRGLYEQYF	TGTGCCAGCAGCTTAGTAGGTAGGGGACTCTACGAGCAGTACTTC
TRBJ2-1	13	TRBV5-8	NA	TRBD2	CASTRLAKDEQFF	TGTGCCAGCACCAGACTAGCGAAGGATGAGCAGTTCTTC
TRBJ2-7	15	TRBV4-3	NA	NA	CASSQEFLGVYEQYF	TGCGCCAGCAGCCAAGAATTCTTGGGAGTTTACGAGCAGTACTTC
TRBJ2-5	14	TRBV7-2	NA	NA	CASSLLLQGRTQYF	TGTGCCAGCAGCTTACTGTTACAGGGTCGGACCCAGTACTTC
TRBJ1-2	12	TRBV12-3/TRBV12-4	once	TRBD1	CASSLTGKGYTF	TGTGCCAGCAGTTTGACAGGGAAGGGCTACACCTTC
TRBJ1-6	14	TRBV5-1	NA	NA	CASSLRSPNSPLHF	TGCGCCAGCAGCTTAAGAAGCCCCAATTCACCCCTCCACTTT
TRBJ2-3	15	TRBV7-7	NA	TRBD1	CASSSGTGPTDTQYF	TGTGCTAGCAGCTCCGGGACAGGGCCCACAGATACGCAGTATTTT
TRBJ2-1	15	TRBV5-1	NA	TRBD2	CASTWREVSYNEQFF	TGCGCCAGCACTTGGCGGGAGGTATCCTACAATGAGCAGTTCTTC
TRBJ2-7	12	TRBV29-1	NA	TRBD2	CSVAAGGHEQYF	TGCAGCGTTGCGGCGGGAGGGCACGAGCAGTACTTC
TRBJ2-5	13	TRBV6-2/TRBV6-3	NA	NA	CASSSGTWETQYF	TGTGCCAGCAGTAGTGGGACATGGGAGACCCAGTACTTC
TRBJ1-5	13	TRBV19	NA	NA	CASSISGNQPQHF	TGTGCCAGTAGTATTAGTGGCAATCAGCCCCAGCATTTT
TRBJ1-5	15	TRBV19	NA	TRBD1	CASSIAGQGGQPQHF	TGTGCCAGTAGTATAGCTGGACAGGGAGGGCAGCCCCAGCATTTT
TRBJ2-1	13	TRBV6-6	NA	NA	CASRPQLADEQFF	TGTGCCAGCAGACCGCAACTAGCCGATGAGCAGTTCTTC
TRBJ2-5	14	TRBV7-8	few	NA	CASRRPVTRETQYF	TGTGCCAGCAGACGACCCGTGACACGGGAGACCCAGTACTTC
TRBJ2-7	16	TRBV4-3	NA	TRBD2	CASSQGLATFSYEQYF	TGCGCCAGCAGCCAAGGACTAGCCACATTCTCCTACGAGCAGTACTTC
TRBJ2-5	14	TRBV6-6	NA	NA	CASSDTSFQETQYF	TGTGCCAGCAGCGATACTAGTTTCCAAGAGACCCAGTACTTC
TRBJ2-3	15	TRBV5-1	NA	NA	CASSLASADSDTQYF	TGCGCCAGCAGCTTGGCCAGCGCCGATTCAGATACGCAGTATTTT
TRBJ2-1	14	TRBV20-1	NA	TRBD2	CSASALAGDNEQFF	TGCAGTGCTAGTGCACTAGCGGGAGACAATGAGCAGTTCTTC
TRBJ1-2	15	TRBV19	NA	NA	CASSIGGRLNYGYTF	TGTGCCAGTAGTATCGGCGGCCGCCTTAACTATGGCTACACCTTC
TRBJ1-4	16	TRBV27	NA	NA	CASSPPQGIFNEKLFF	TGTGCCAGCAGCCCCCCCCAGGGGATATTTAATGAAAAACTGTTTTTT
TRBJ2-1	14	TRBV4-1	NA	NA	CASSQGERGNEQFF	TGCGCCAGCAGCCAAGGTGAACGGGGCAATGAGCAGTTCTTC
TRBJ1-2	15	TRBV9	NA	TRBD1	CASSEGTGGQYGYTF	TGTGCCAGCAGCGAAGGGACAGGCGGCCAATATGGCTACACCTTC
TRBJ1-5	19	TRBV2	NA	NA	CASSGSGRDLSYSNQPQHF	TGTGCCAGCAGTGGAAGCGGGAGGGACTTATCATATAGCAATCAGCCCCAGCATTTT
TRBJ1-2	15	TRBV5-4	NA	NA	CASSLEGRGLYGYTF	TGTGCCAGCAGCTTGGAGGGCAGGGGATTGTATGGCTACACCTTC
TRBJ2-7	14	TRBV4-3	NA	NA	CASSLSWGPYEQYF	TGCGCCAGCAGCCTAAGTTGGGGGCCTTACGAGCAGTACTTC
TRBJ1-2	11	TRBV19	few	NA	CASWGDYGYTF	TGTGCCAGTTGGGGGGACTATGGCTACACCTTC
TRBJ1-5	14	TRBV30	NA	TRBD1	CAWSTGVDNQPQHF	TGTGCCTGGAGTACAGGGGTGGACAATCAGCCCCAGCATTTT
TRBJ2-1	18	TRBV10-3	NA	TRBD2	CATENSSGRASFGNEQFF	TGTGCCACCGAAAACTCTAGCGGGAGGGCCTCGTTTGGCAATGAGCAGTTCTTC
TRBJ1-6	14	TRBV2	NA	TRBD1	CASETGQGRSPLHF	TGTGCCAGCGAGACCGGACAGGGGCGTTCACCCCTCCACTTT
TRBJ2-7	14	TRBV5-1	NA	TRBD1	CASSLVQGYYEQYF	TGCGCCAGCAGCTTGGTACAGGGGTACTACGAGCAGTACTTC
TRBJ2-7	13	TRBV6-5	NA	NA	CASSYGVAGEQYF	TGTGCCAGCAGTTACGGAGTAGCCGGCGAGCAGTACTTC
TRBJ2-1	15	TRBV7-2	once	NA	CASSVGQLGHNEQFF	TGTGCCAGCAGCGTAGGGCAGCTAGGTCACAATGAGCAGTTCTTC
TRBJ1-1	15	TRBV6-1	few	NA	CASSDVGGRDTEAFF	TGTGCCAGCAGTGATGTAGGCGGCAGAGACACTGAAGCTTTCTTT
TRBJ2-7	14	TRBV5-5	NA	NA	CASSLSTTSYEQYF	TGTGCCAGCAGCCTAAGTACCACCTCCTACGAGCAGTACTTC
TRBJ2-2	15	TRBV6-5	NA	NA	CASSYSLLNTGELFF	TGTGCCAGCAGTTACTCGCTCCTAAACACCGGGGAGCTGTTTTTT
TRBJ2-5	16	TRBV27	NA	TRBD1	CASRRRQGADRETQYF	TGTGCCAGCAGGCGACGACAGGGGGCAGATCGGGAGACCCAGTACTTC
TRBJ2-2	18	TRBV5-1	NA	TRBD2	CASSSGLAGGPGGGELFF	TGCGCCAGCAGCTCTGGACTAGCGGGAGGGCCGGGCGGCGGGGAGCTGTTTTTT
TRBJ2-7	14	TRBV19	NA	NA	CASSVRDTTYEQYF	TGTGCCAGTAGTGTCCGGGACACGACCTACGAGCAGTACTTC
TRBJ2-1	13	TRBV11-3	NA	NA	CASSSFSAREQFF	TGTGCCAGCAGCTCCTTTAGCGCGAGGGAGCAGTTCTTC
TRBJ2-3	22	TRBV3-1/TRBV3-2	NA	TRBD1	CASSQDSMPPSPGQGNTDTQYF	TGTGCCAGCAGCCAAGATTCGATGCCGCCCTCCCCGGGACAGGGTAACACAGATACGCAGTATTTT
TRBJ1-2	18	TRBV19	NA	TRBD1	CASSIDISGTGAMGGYTF	TGTGCCAGTAGTATAGATATTAGCGGGACAGGGGCCATGGGTGGCTACACCTTC
TRBJ2-7	14	TRBV6-5	once	TRBD2	CASGVGRLANEQYF	TGTGCCAGCGGGGTTGGCCGACTAGCGAACGAGCAGTACTTC
TRBJ2-7	14	TRBV6-5	NA	TRBD2	CASRGTSGIHEQYF	TGTGCCAGCAGGGGGACTAGTGGGATCCACGAGCAGTACTTC
TRBJ2-7	14	TRBV9	NA	NA	CASSQAGSSYEQYF	TGTGCCAGCAGTCAAGCGGGCAGCTCCTACGAGCAGTACTTC
TRBJ1-4	12	TRBV29-1	NA	NA	CSAGQLNEKLFF	TGCAGCGCAGGACAGTTGAATGAAAAACTGTTTTTT
TRBJ1-5	14	TRBV27	once	TRBD1	CASSFQGGNQPQHF	TGTGCCAGCAGTTTTCAGGGGGGCAATCAGCCCCAGCATTTT
TRBJ1-3	15	TRBV6-6	NA	TRBD1	CASSQDRGLGNTIYF	TGTGCCAGCAGCCAGGACAGGGGGCTCGGAAACACCATATATTTT
TRBJ1-1	13	TRBV11-2	once	NA	CASSLALNTEAFF	TGTGCCAGCAGCTTGGCTCTGAACACTGAAGCTTTCTTT
TRBJ2-7	14	TRBV11-3	NA	NA	CASSQSRGSYEQYF	TGTGCCAGCAGCCAATCCCGAGGGTCCTACGAGCAGTACTTC
TRBJ2-2	18	TRBV6-6	NA	TRBD1	CASSPTPGQGFATGELFF	TGTGCCAGCAGTCCCACTCCGGGACAGGGGTTTGCCACCGGGGAGCTGTTTTTT